This TCR beta chain stems from a study of blood T cell repertoires in COVID-19. Across the whole study: From T cells, B-cell-depleted T cells, or PBMCs came the material, which was cDNA or gDNA.

The protocol was immunoSEQ multiplex PCR, while the TCRdb copy is restricted to in-frame clones and leaves out a portion. The sample shows under 200,000 clones, roughly 87% of them seen only once. Clinical history as reported by participants underpinned cohort assignment. This CDR3 region has 17 residues. The ends lost 4 bases at V and 2 bases at J; junction bases unmatched: 7. The germline V gene has CDR1 LGHNA and CDR2 YNFKEQ. The sample comprised PBMCs or T cells enriched from blood (not recorded which). This receptor was obtained from a woman aged 50 to 65 who had recovered from COVID-19. The rearrangement joins TRBV4-2 to TRBJ2-1, with 11 bases lining up with TRBD1. The DNA for the CDR3 is TGTGCCAGCAGCCCCGCTGGGGGACAGGGGGCCTACAATGAGCAGTTCTTC. Protein product: CASSPAGGQGAYNEQFF.